The present T cell receptor (beta chain) was sequenced within a study of T-cell memory formation after mild COVID-19. In the study overall: Largely, the TCR clusters proved donor specific.

This clonotype was found a few times. Its antigen is as yet unknown. Points from the study as a whole: Certain responding clones were present in pre-infection memory, suggesting participation of cross-reactive memory. Mostly located in CM and EM were contracting CD4+ clones, with contracting CD8+ clones located in EMRA.

TCRdb recomputed calls from the 5' RACE reads with MiXCR, one row per CDR3 protein. This sample has about 140,000 distinct CDR3 sequences, with roughly 21% found just once. The sequenced sample consisted of PBMCs or a T cell subset sorted from them (not recorded which). This TCR was sampled from an adult woman who had mild COVID-19 (a few samples of this study predate the infection). Cell type and time point are not known.

The CDR3 DNA sequence: TGTGCCAGCAGCCCCCAGTGGGGCAATCAGCCCCAGCATTTT. Amino acids: CASSPQWGNQPQHF. The rearrangement uses TRBV7-2 and TRBJ1-5; D call uncertain. The CDR3 length is 14 residues. The V end was cut by 5 bases, the J end by 2 bases, with 10 bases between. Germline lookup yields CDR1 SGHTA and CDR2 FQGNSA.